Described below is a single T cell receptor (beta chain) sequence and its context. Its specific antigen is unknown. The input lacks base qualities; no much larger clone sits a single base away. The data originate from a study of blood T cell repertoires in COVID-19 (dated by TCRdb to 2018 to 2021). In the study overall: Samples from collaborators originated in the United States, Italy and Spain and spanned both the acute and convalescent phases of COVID-19. The prospective study material was composed of cDNA or gDNA derived from T cells, B-cell-depleted T cells, or PBMCs. Deeply sampled blood TCRbeta repertoires from subjects exposed to, actively infected with, or recovered from COVID-19 were included in the dataset. The repertoires were released in a freely available public database intended as a resource for research on the immune response to SARS-CoV-2. The samples were drawn from two sources: the first 160 participants of the ongoing ImmuneRACE study, and 1,200 or so subjects contributed by 6 global collaborators. The sample metadata nearly always contained a de-identified subject ID, COVID-19 status, age in years and sex. Where available, HLA class I and class II types were obtained from metadata supplied by the sample provider rather than from assay-based typing. Summary of the overall study and its limitations: Clinical and demographic metadata were provided uncurated, with the amount varying by source and participant.

TCRbeta CDR3 regions were amplified from genomic DNA using the immunoSEQ Assay, a bias-controlled multiplex PCR. The authors' pipeline ran thus. The number of nucleated cells in each sample was estimated from the amplification of reference gene primers within the assay. To quantify the absolute abundance of each unique TCRbeta CDR3 rearrangement, sequence reads were collapsed and filtered. For each sample, productive Simpson clonality was calculated by taking the square root of Simpson's diversity index across productive rearrangements. The clones in this table, taken by TCRdb from immuneACCESS, are in-frame only. Not every clone is retained; where verified, under half of the shortfall comes from an unresolved V gene, and the cause of the rest is unknown. V and J calls and clone size are as listed in that table; D and trimming were resolved from the DNA. Present in this sample are tens of thousands of clones, around 74% of which were seen just once. Less than 5% of the sample is held by the ten biggest clonotypes.

One collaborating source in Seattle enrolled patients during active infection and followed them longitudinally through the course of disease. Collaborating institutions collected whole blood in K2EDTA tubes following their own protocols. Collaborator samples were shipped for TCRbeta analysis as frozen whole blood, isolated PBMCs, or DNA extracted from either sample type. V is cut by 4 bases and J by 0 bases, and the space between the germline ends is 13 bases. Including cysteine and phenylalanine, the CDR3 has 16 amino acids. Just the 48-base CDR3 DNA is kept, in frame starting at base 1. CDR1 and CDR2 (SGHDN, FVKESK) derive from the germline V gene.

Sequencing was done on a sample of peripheral blood. The receptor chain draws on TRBV14 and TRBJ2-1, with TRBD2 perhaps the D gene, on 5 matching bases. The receptor was isolated from a man aged 65-85 years with COVID-19, enrolled during active disease. The nucleotide sequence reads as follows: TGTGCCAGCAGCCCGCCTGGGAGCGTCTCCTACAATGAGCAGTTCTTC. Translated, this gives CASSPPGSVSYNEQFF.